Shown below are 18 T cell receptor beta chains from a single sample sequenced in a study of control samples from healthy donors and cancer patients. Sequencing used immunoSEQ multiplex PCR; TCRdb keeps in-frame clones, though not all of them. This sample has tens of thousands of clones, with 88% found just once. Input material: blood. All receptors come from a woman between 70 and 85 years old in good health.

CDR3 residues: CASSPHENTEAFF. Here the CDR3 DNA reads TGTGCCAGCAGTCCTCATGAGAACACTGAAGCTTTCTTT. This chain links TRBV12-3 or TRBV12-4 with TRBJ1-1; no firm D call. With 5 bases removed from V and 1 base from J, the gap between germline ends came to 8 bases. CDR3 length equals 13 residues.

The rearrangement joins TRBV3-1 (or the pseudogene TRBV3-2) to TRBJ2-5; D gene ambiguous. The CDR3 consists of 12 residues. V dropped 0 bases and J dropped 7 bases, with 6 bases sitting between them. Germline CDR1 LGHDT, CDR2 YNNKEL (reference sequence). CDR3 nucleotides: TGTGCCAGCAGCCAAGAGGGTGGGACCCAGTACTTC. It specifies CASSQEGGTQYF.

This clone was counted between two and nine times. V is TRBV7-8 and J is TRBJ2-2, with 14 bases that match TRBD2. This CDR3 is 18 amino acids long. Germline trimming cut 5 bases from V and 5 bases from J; bases unmatched to any gene: 10. Germline values: CDR1 SGHVS, CDR2 FQNEAQ. The CDR3 DNA reads as TGTGCCAGCAGCCCTCCGGGACTAGCGGGAGTTGGAACCGGGGAGCTGTTTTTT. Its protein product is CASSPPGLAGVGTGELFF.

The chain carries TRBV6-5 and TRBJ1-2; no firm D call. Trimming removed 6 bases at V and 1 base at J, with 6 bases between. Per germline, CDR1 MNHEY and CDR2 SVGAGI. The CDR3 covers 12 residues. CDR3 loop: CASRGSNYGYTF. The DNA for the CDR3 is TGTGCCAGCAGGGGGAGTAACTATGGCTACACCTTC.

V usage is TRBV6-1 and J usage is TRBJ2-7, with D tentatively TRBD2 (7 bases). The germline V gene encodes CDR1 MNHNS and CDR2 SASEGT. The CDR3 has 16 amino acids. V lost 4 bases and J lost 4, with 20 bases in between. The CDR3 sequence: CASSALGGAPQYEQYF. CDR3 nucleotide sequence: TGTGCCAGCAGTGCCCTTGGGGGGGCCCCTCAATACGAGCAGTACTTC.

The chain carries TRBV9 and TRBJ2-5; weak D call: TRBD2 (5 bases). V was trimmed by 0 bases and J by 3 bases, leaving 6 bases between them. Germline V gives CDR1 SGDLS, CDR2 YYNGEE. The CDR3 totals 13 residues. The CDR3 protein is CASSVGTEETQYF. CDR3 coding DNA: TGTGCCAGCAGCGTAGGGACTGAAGAGACCCAGTACTTC.

V usage is TRBV3-1 (or the pseudogene TRBV3-2) and J usage is TRBJ1-3; D possibly corresponds to TRBD1 (5 bases). Germline assignment: CDR1 LGHDT and CDR2 YNNKEL (reference sequence). The V end lost 0 bases, the J end lost 3 bases, and 9 bases lay between the germline ends. The CDR3 has 15 residues. CDR3 nucleotide sequence: TGTGCCAGCAGCCAAGAAGGGACCCTTGGAAACACCATATATTTT. Translating gives CASSQEGTLGNTIYF.

The gene calls are TRBV5-1 and TRBJ1-1, with 10 bases lining up with TRBD1. Germline lookup yields CDR1 SGHRS and CDR2 YFSETQ. Trimming removed 5 bases from V and 9 bases from J; junction bases left unmatched: 19. This CDR3 is 17 amino acids long. The CDR3 nucleotides are TGCGCCAGCAGGCCCGGACAGGGGGTGGGATCACTAAAGAAAGCTTTCTTT. This sequence encodes CASRPGQGVGSLKKAFF.

This chain links TRBV5-6 with TRBJ2-1; TRBD1 agrees at 7 bases. The CDR3 runs to 15 residues. The germline gives CDR1 SGHDT, CDR2 YYEEEE. V lost 0 bases, J lost 4 bases, and 4 bases stayed unmatched. The CDR3 sequence: CASSLEQGVYNEQFF. CDR3 nucleotide sequence: TGTGCCAGCAGCTTGGAGCAGGGGGTATACAATGAGCAGTTCTTC.

The chain carries TRBV4-1 and TRBJ1-1, with 7 bases aligning to TRBD1. There are 13 residues in the CDR3. From germline, CDR1 is MGHRA and CDR2 YSYEKL. The V gene end was trimmed by 7 bases and the J gene end by 4 bases; junction bases not matched to a gene: 6. This CDR3 reads CASKSRGATEAFF. Written as DNA, the CDR3 is TGCGCCAGCAAGAGCAGGGGGGCCACTGAAGCTTTCTTT.

The chain links TRBV7-9 to TRBJ1-6; D might be TRBD1 (5 bases). The CDR3 is 14 amino acids. CDR1 and CDR2 from the germline V gene are SEHNR and FQNEAQ (reference sequence). Trimming removed 1 base from V and 8 bases from J, with 9 bases in between. Here the CDR3 DNA reads TGTGCCAGCAGCTTAGGGGACCGACATTCACCCCTCCACTTT. It specifies CASSLGDRHSPLHF.

The rearrangement links TRBV19 to TRBJ2-5; TRBD2 matches 9 bases. The germline V gene encodes CDR1 LNHDA and CDR2 SQIVND (reference sequence). J lost 5 bases, V lost 6 bases, and 1 base had no gene match. The CDR3 runs to 12 residues. In DNA, the CDR3 is TGTGCCAGTAGGAGCGGGGGGGAGACCCAGTACTTC. The encoded protein is CASRSGGETQYF.

The chain carries TRBV7-3 and TRBJ1-1; D remains ambiguous. This CDR3 is 15 amino acids long. V lost 0 bases to trimming and J lost 3 bases, with 11 bases between them. The germline CDR1 and CDR2 sequences are SGHTA and FQGTGA. CDR3 sequence (DNA): TGTGCCAGCAGCTTAACGCCAGGAGGAGACACTGAAGCTTTCTTT. Translated, it gives CASSLTPGGDTEAFF.

The chain employs TRBV15 and TRBJ1-2; no reliable D call. Germline V lookup: CDR1 LNHNV, CDR2 YYDKDF (reference sequence). The V end lost 3 bases, the J end lost 0 bases, and 11 bases lay between the germline ends. This CDR3 contains 15 residues. CDR3 coding DNA: TGTGCCACCAGCAGGGGGAGATACGCTAACTATGGCTACACCTTC. Residues: CATSRGRYANYGYTF.

This chain links TRBV5-1 with TRBJ1-1; 11 bases are a match to TRBD1. The V gene's germline CDR1 is SGHRS and CDR2 YFSETQ. Trimming removed 3 bases from V and 4 bases from J; junction bases left unmatched: 5. The CDR3 totals 15 residues. The CDR3 is CASSWVGQGGTEAFF. For the CDR3, the DNA is TGCGCCAGCAGCTGGGTGGGACAGGGGGGCACTGAAGCTTTCTTT. The full variable domain, its missing parts supplied by reference TRBV5-1 and TRBJ1-1, is KAGVTQTPRYLIKTRGQQVTLSCSPISGHRSVSWYQQTPGQGLQFLFEYFSETQRNKGNFPGRFSGRQFSNSRSEMNVSTLELGDSALYLCASSWVGQGGTEAFFGQGTRLTVV.

V is TRBV27 and J is TRBJ1-6, with unresolved D. The germline V gene encodes CDR1 MNHEY and CDR2 SMNVEV (reference sequence). This CDR3 is built from 15 residues. V was pared by 6 bases and J by 7 bases, with 16 bases between. The CDR3: CASRLTEVRNSPLHF. The CDR3 DNA reads as TGTGCCAGCAGGTTAACCGAGGTACGCAATTCACCCCTCCACTTT.

This clone showed up just once. J is TRBJ1-2 and V is TRBV11-2; D call uncertain. The ends were cut back, 5 bases at V and 3 bases at J, with 13 bases in the middle. Looked up from germline, CDR1 is SGHAT and CDR2 is FQNNGV. This CDR3 is built from 14 residues. The CDR3 loop reads CASSGDFGDYGYTF. In DNA, the CDR3 is TGTGCCAGCAGCGGTGATTTCGGAGACTATGGCTACACCTTC.

The chain is built from TRBV6-5 and TRBJ1-2; tentative D call: TRBD1 (5 bases). CDR1 is MNHEY, CDR2 SVGAGI, per germline. The CDR3 length is 11 residues. Trimming stripped 8 bases from V and 6 bases from J, with 10 bases between. In nucleotides, the CDR3 is TGTGCCAGCCGGGACGCCGATGGCTACACCTTC. Its protein product is CASRDADGYTF.